A selection of T cell receptor beta chains follows, all from one sample in a study of beta chain features in type 1 diabetes. Profiling relied on immunoSEQ multiplex PCR, and the TCRdb table lists in-frame clones only, not all of them. The sample lists around 350,000 clones, 10% to 15% occurring once. Sample: naive CD4+ T cells from blood. These receptors were obtained from a man younger than 35 in good health. CDR3s include the opening cysteine and the closing phenylalanine or tryptophan. Each record gives: CDR3 protein, CDR3 DNA, clone size, V gene, D gene, J gene. D genes are given only for firm matches. A row's size may be missing; if present it is once, few, many or a size class.

CDR3 protein: CAWSPGSGNQPQHF; CDR3 DNA: TGTGCCTGGAGTCCGGGGTCGGGCAATCAGCCCCAGCATTTT; clone size: NA; V gene: TRBV30; D gene: NA; J gene: TRBJ1-5
CDR3 protein: CASSYSTGTNYNEQFF; CDR3 DNA: TGTGCCAGCAGTTACTCCACAGGGACAAACTACAATGAGCAGTTCTTC; clone size: few; V gene: TRBV6-5; D gene: NA; J gene: TRBJ2-1
CDR3 protein: CASSYNRGEGYTF; CDR3 DNA: TGTGCCAGCAGTTACAACAGGGGGGAGGGCTACACCTTC; clone size: few; V gene: TRBV27; D gene: TRBD1; J gene: TRBJ1-2
CDR3 protein: CASNQRTGHEQYF; CDR3 DNA: TGTGCCAGCAACCAACGGACAGGGCACGAGCAGTACTTC; clone size: NA; V gene: TRBV6-6; D gene: TRBD1; J gene: TRBJ2-7
CDR3 protein: CASSPPSTTGNTEAFF; CDR3 DNA: TGTGCCAGCTCACCACCCTCCACGACGGGGAACACTGAAGCTTTCTTT; clone size: few; V gene: TRBV18; D gene: NA; J gene: TRBJ1-1
CDR3 protein: CASSQGPRGGGNTIYF; CDR3 DNA: TGCGCCAGCAGCCAAGGCCCCAGGGGCGGTGGAAACACCATATATTTT; clone size: NA; V gene: TRBV4-1; D gene: NA; J gene: TRBJ1-3
CDR3 protein: CSVKEPQDTQYF; CDR3 DNA: TGCAGCGTCAAAGAGCCCCAAGATACGCAGTATTTT; clone size: NA; V gene: TRBV29-1; D gene: NA; J gene: TRBJ2-3
CDR3 protein: CASSHSGTVGNEQFF; CDR3 DNA: TGTGCCAGCAGCCACTCAGGAACAGTCGGCAATGAGCAGTTCTTC; clone size: NA; V gene: TRBV28; D gene: NA; J gene: TRBJ2-1
CDR3 protein: CASSASRTKDSGNTIYF; CDR3 DNA: TGTGCCAGCAGCGCTTCGAGAACGAAAGACTCTGGAAACACCATATATTTT; clone size: few; V gene: TRBV9; D gene: NA; J gene: TRBJ1-3
CDR3 protein: CAWSVKIGGGSPLHF; CDR3 DNA: TGTGCCTGGAGTGTAAAGATAGGAGGTGGTTCACCCCTCCACTTT; clone size: few; V gene: TRBV30; D gene: NA; J gene: TRBJ1-6
CDR3 protein: CASSSLAGGSYEQYF; CDR3 DNA: TGTGCCAGCAGTTCGTTAGCGGGGGGCTCCTACGAGCAGTACTTC; clone size: few; V gene: TRBV27; D gene: TRBD2; J gene: TRBJ2-7
CDR3 protein: CASSGGQGPYEQYF; CDR3 DNA: TGTGCCAGCAGCGGCGGACAGGGTCCGTACGAGCAGTACTTC; clone size: few; V gene: TRBV7-2; D gene: TRBD1; J gene: TRBJ2-7
CDR3 protein: CAWIPLHPAGGGAFF; CDR3 DNA: TGTGCCTGGATTCCCCTCCACCCAGCAGGCGGGGGAGCTTTCTTT; clone size: NA; V gene: TRBV30; D gene: NA; J gene: TRBJ1-1
CDR3 protein: CASSKGLAGSADEQFF; CDR3 DNA: TGCGCCAGCAGCAAGGGACTAGCGGGATCCGCGGATGAGCAGTTCTTC; clone size: NA; V gene: TRBV5-1; D gene: TRBD2; J gene: TRBJ2-1
CDR3 protein: CASSTSGGGYEQYF; CDR3 DNA: TGTGCCAGCAGCACTAGCGGAGGGGGATACGAGCAGTACTTC; clone size: few; V gene: TRBV13; D gene: TRBD2; J gene: TRBJ2-7
CDR3 protein: CASSLGLAGVNTGELFF; CDR3 DNA: TGCGCCAGCAGCTTGGGACTAGCGGGAGTAAACACCGGGGAGCTGTTTTTT; clone size: NA; V gene: TRBV5-1; D gene: TRBD2; J gene: TRBJ2-2
CDR3 protein: CASSLGTGDLYGYTF; CDR3 DNA: TGTGCCAGCAGTTTGGGGACAGGGGACCTCTATGGCTACACCTTC; clone size: few; V gene: TRBV28; D gene: TRBD1; J gene: TRBJ1-2
CDR3 protein: CASSSGLAGIETQYF; CDR3 DNA: TGTGCCAGCAGCAGTGGACTAGCGGGAATTGAGACCCAGTACTTC; clone size: NA; V gene: TRBV5-4; D gene: TRBD2; J gene: TRBJ2-5
CDR3 protein: CSATRGNEQFF; CDR3 DNA: TGCAGTGCTACGCGGGGGAATGAGCAGTTCTTC; clone size: few; V gene: TRBV20-1; D gene: TRBD2; J gene: TRBJ2-1
CDR3 protein: CASRSGTGVYEQYF; CDR3 DNA: TGTGCCAGCAGATCCGGGACTGGAGTCTACGAGCAGTACTTC; clone size: NA; V gene: TRBV6-5; D gene: NA; J gene: TRBJ2-7
CDR3 protein: CSVPTGSYEQYF; CDR3 DNA: TGCAGCGTTCCCACAGGCTCCTACGAGCAGTACTTC; clone size: few; V gene: TRBV29-1; D gene: NA; J gene: TRBJ2-7
CDR3 protein: CASSLGQTRTDTQYF; CDR3 DNA: TGTGCCAGCAGCTTAGGACAAACTCGCACAGATACGCAGTATTTT; clone size: few; V gene: TRBV7-3; D gene: NA; J gene: TRBJ2-3
CDR3 protein: CASSLSARTGGGPQTQYF; CDR3 DNA: TGTGCCAGCAGCTTATCTGCCCGGACAGGGGGGGGTCCGCAGACCCAGTACTTC; clone size: NA; V gene: TRBV11-2; D gene: TRBD1; J gene: TRBJ2-5
CDR3 protein: CASSQGTGDGYTF; CDR3 DNA: TGCGCCAGCAGCCAAGGGACAGGGGATGGCTACACCTTC; clone size: NA; V gene: TRBV4-1; D gene: TRBD1; J gene: TRBJ1-2
CDR3 protein: CASTSGVDTEAFF; CDR3 DNA: TGTGCCAGCACCTCGGGGGTAGACACTGAAGCTTTCTTT; clone size: NA; V gene: TRBV9; D gene: NA; J gene: TRBJ1-1
CDR3 protein: CASSRTGGSEQFF; CDR3 DNA: TGTGCCAGCAGTCGTACAGGGGGCAGTGAGCAGTTCTTC; clone size: few; V gene: TRBV6-5; D gene: TRBD1; J gene: TRBJ2-1
CDR3 protein: CASRGANEQFF; CDR3 DNA: TGTGCCTCCCGAGGAGCAAATGAGCAGTTCTTC; clone size: few; V gene: TRBV10-3; D gene: NA; J gene: TRBJ2-1
CDR3 protein: CASSLGVTSGGRKFF; CDR3 DNA: TGTGCCAGCAGCTTAGGCGTTACTAGCGGGGGGCGTAAGTTCTTC; clone size: few; V gene: TRBV13; D gene: TRBD2; J gene: TRBJ2-1
CDR3 protein: CASSLGDRGLKTEAFF; CDR3 DNA: TGCGCCAGCAGCTTGGGGGACAGGGGGCTGAAGACTGAAGCTTTCTTT; clone size: few; V gene: TRBV5-1; D gene: TRBD1; J gene: TRBJ1-1
CDR3 protein: CASSFGTGWSTF; CDR3 DNA: TGTGCCAGCAGCTTCGGGACTGGCTGGTCCACCTTC; clone size: NA; V gene: TRBV7-9; D gene: NA; J gene: TRBJ1-2
CDR3 protein: CASSLLAGRDTQYF; CDR3 DNA: TGTGCCAGCAGCTTACTAGCGGGAAGGGATACGCAGTATTTT; clone size: few; V gene: TRBV7-3; D gene: TRBD2; J gene: TRBJ2-3
CDR3 protein: CSVDLNYGYTF; CDR3 DNA: TGCAGCGTTGATCTTAACTATGGCTACACCTTC; clone size: few; V gene: TRBV29-1; D gene: NA; J gene: TRBJ1-2
CDR3 protein: CASSQGDRKEKLFF; CDR3 DNA: TGTGCCAGCAGCCAAGGGGACAGAAAGGAGAAACTGTTTTTT; clone size: few; V gene: TRBV4-2; D gene: TRBD1; J gene: TRBJ1-4
CDR3 protein: CASSPSWGGSSTDTQYF; CDR3 DNA: TGTGCCAGCAGCCCGAGCTGGGGGGGCAGTAGCACAGATACGCAGTATTTT; clone size: NA; V gene: TRBV7-9; D gene: NA; J gene: TRBJ2-3
CDR3 protein: CASSLEAVAYNEQFF; CDR3 DNA: TGTGCCAGCAGCTTAGAAGCGGTAGCCTACAATGAGCAGTTCTTC; clone size: NA; V gene: TRBV13; D gene: NA; J gene: TRBJ2-1
CDR3 protein: CASKTGGSSTDTQYF; CDR3 DNA: TGTGCCAGCAAAACGGGGGGGTCTAGCACAGATACGCAGTATTTT; clone size: NA; V gene: TRBV27; D gene: TRBD2; J gene: TRBJ2-3
CDR3 protein: CASSFGNTGELFF; CDR3 DNA: TGTGCCAGCAGCTTCGGGAACACCGGGGAGCTGTTTTTT; clone size: few; V gene: TRBV7-2; D gene: NA; J gene: TRBJ2-2
CDR3 protein: CASSVQVTNTEAFF; CDR3 DNA: TGTGCCAGCAGCGTACAGGTTACGAACACTGAAGCTTTCTTT; clone size: NA; V gene: TRBV9; D gene: NA; J gene: TRBJ1-1
CDR3 protein: CASSVGGTSGAYEQYF; CDR3 DNA: TGTGCCAGCAGCGTAGGTGGGACTAGCGGTGCCTACGAGCAGTACTTC; clone size: NA; V gene: TRBV9; D gene: TRBD2; J gene: TRBJ2-7